The clone carrying this T cell receptor (beta chain) was observed once. The antigen is unknown. This sample is drawn from a study of long-term antiretroviral therapy in people with HIV. The wider study: Earliest sampling preceded the 2015 immediate-ART recommendation by about a decade.

The CDR3 spans 18 residues. Looked up from germline, CDR1 is MNHEY and CDR2 is SMNVEV (reference sequence). The V and J ends lost 0 bases and 2 bases, in that order; junction bases with no gene match: 10. Version v3.0 of the immunoSEQ assay was performed at survey level. Sequencing was performed with immunoSEQ multiplex PCR; in TCRdb, only in-frame clones are kept and a portion is missing. Here the sample spans roughly 17,000 clones, about nine tenths being singletons. For each donor, at least one pre-ART and at least two post-ART PBMC samples were available. Study-wide findings and caveats: ART adherence, viral resistance and therapy changes went unrecorded.

The V gene is TRBV27, the J gene TRBJ2-3, with 8 positions matching TRBD2. The specimen comprised unsorted PBMCs, sampled 3 years after starting antiretroviral therapy. The receptor's source is a man aged 50-60 years with HIV. The CDR3 nucleotides read TGTGCCAGCAGTTTATCATTTGGAGAGCGGGGGAACACAGATACGCAGTATTTT. As protein: CASSLSFGERGNTDTQYF.